A selection of T cell receptor beta chains follows, all from one sample in a study of blood T cells in healthy people across ages. TCRdb ran MiXCR on the 5' RACE reads and lists one entry per CDR3 protein. The sample includes nearly 800,000 distinct CDR3 sequences, roughly 56% of them seen just once. Sequencing was done on a sample of blood. Receptors were obtained from a man aged 40-49 years in good health. CDR3s include the opening cysteine and the closing phenylalanine or tryptophan. A D gene is named only where the DNA matches it firmly. Expanded clones are given a class, and other clones once, few, many or no size at all.

v_call	clone_size	d_call	j_call	cdr3_aa	cdr3_nt
TRBV20-1	.	.	TRBJ2-7	CSARDQEVEQYF	TGCAGTGCTAGAGATCAAGAGGTTGAGCAGTACTTC
TRBV29-1	.	.	TRBJ2-3	CSVGVHTDTQYF	TGCAGCGTGGGGGTCCACACAGATACGCAGTATTTT
TRBV5-1	.	.	TRBJ2-1	CASKTEAGPDYNEQFF	TGCGCCAGCAAAACTGAGGCGGGACCAGACTACAATGAGCAGTTCTTC
TRBV14	.	.	TRBJ2-2	CASARQRHTGELFF	TGTGCCAGCGCTAGACAGAGACACACCGGGGAGCTGTTTTTT
TRBV7-9	.	TRBD1	TRBJ1-2	CASSLGAFGTDGYTF	TGTGCCAGCAGCTTAGGAGCTTTCGGGACAGATGGCTACACCTTC
TRBV20-1	once	TRBD1	TRBJ2-7	CSALSRDRGAYEQYF	TGCAGTGCTCTTAGCCGGGACAGGGGAGCCTACGAGCAGTACTTC
TRBV29-1	.	.	TRBJ1-1	CSVHLGMGTEAFF	TGCAGCGTTCATTTGGGGATGGGGACTGAAGCTTTCTTT
TRBV9	.	TRBD2	TRBJ2-7	CASSVGLAGGYEQYF	TGTGCCAGCAGCGTAGGACTAGCGGGAGGGTACGAGCAGTACTTC
TRBV6-1	.	.	TRBJ1-1	CASSEWLNTEAFF	TGTGCCAGCAGTGAATGGCTGAACACTGAAGCTTTCTTT
TRBV4-2	few	.	TRBJ1-2	CASSQDSQGTTGGYTF	TGTGCCAGCAGCCAAGATTCGCAGGGAACCACCGGGGGCTACACCTTC
TRBV6-6	.	.	TRBJ1-2	CASSYSRGGAKGYTF	TGTGCCAGCAGTTACTCTCGGGGAGGGGCAAAAGGCTACACCTTC
TRBV5-1	.	.	TRBJ2-3	CASSLSGAPSTDTQYF	TGCGCCAGCAGCTTAAGCGGAGCCCCTAGCACAGATACGCAGTATTTT
TRBV9	.	TRBD2	TRBJ2-3	CASSVYQGGHTDTQYF	TGTGCCAGCAGCGTATATCAGGGAGGGCACACAGATACGCAGTATTTT
TRBV6-1	.	.	TRBJ2-6	CASSSDLDAGANVLTF	TGTGCCAGCAGTTCGGACTTGGACGCTGGGGCCAACGTCCTGACTTTC
TRBV7-3	.	TRBD2	TRBJ2-3	CASIIIILRSSGRDTQYF	TGTGCCAGTATAATTATTATTTTACGATCTAGCGGAAGGGATACGCAGTATTTT
TRBV30	.	TRBD1	TRBJ2-3	CAWTPTGGSDTQYF	TGTGCCTGGACCCCGACAGGGGGTTCGGATACGCAGTATTTT
TRBV4-2	.	.	TRBJ1-2	CASSQEGAAGYTF	TGTGCCAGCAGCCAAGAGGGGGCGGCTGGCTACACCTTC
TRBV5-1	.	TRBD2	TRBJ2-5	CASSLGIAGRETQYF	TGCGCCAGCAGCTTGGGAATAGCGGGGCGAGAGACCCAGTACTTC
TRBV12-3/TRBV12-4	.	.	TRBJ2-3	CANSSDFTDTQYF	TGTGCCAACAGTTCGGACTTCACAGATACGCAGTATTTT
TRBV27	.	.	TRBJ1-5	CASRQGNQPQHF	TGTGCCAGCAGGCAGGGTAATCAGCCCCAGCATTTT
TRBV6-5	.	.	TRBJ2-7	CASSQNRAEQYF	TGTGCCAGCAGTCAGAATCGTGCCGAGCAGTACTTC
TRBV7-8	.	TRBD1	TRBJ2-1	CASSLGGGTGGRNEQFF	TGTGCCAGCAGCTTAGGAGGCGGGACAGGGGGCAGGAATGAGCAGTTCTTC
TRBV27	.	.	TRBJ2-1	CASSRLNNEQFF	TGTGCCAGCAGTCGGCTTAACAATGAGCAGTTCTTC
TRBV9	few	.	TRBJ2-6	CASSVEGTGANVLTF	TGTGCCAGCAGCGTAGAAGGGACCGGGGCCAACGTCCTGACTTTC
TRBV6-2/TRBV6-3	.	TRBD2	TRBJ2-5	CASSTARLAAHQETQYF	TGTGCCAGCAGTACCGCTCGACTAGCGGCTCACCAAGAGACCCAGTACTTC
TRBV5-1	many	TRBD2	TRBJ2-7	CASSLSSGSSYEQYF	TGCGCCAGCAGCTTGTCTAGCGGGTCTTCCTACGAGCAGTACTTC